The clone carrying this T cell receptor beta chain was counted once. Its antigen is undetermined. Trimming pared 0 bases from V and 2 bases from J, leaving 11 bases between. Germline values: CDR1 SGHNT, CDR2 YYREEE (reference sequence). The CDR3 loop spans 15 amino acids. The data are from a study of cytomegalovirus exposure and HLA in healthy donors. General observations from the study: The finding came from a later analysis; first-cohort TCR clusters tended to co-occur in the roughly 120 validation repertoires.

Data came from immunoSEQ multiplex PCR; TCRdb stores just in-frame clones and leaves some out. The table has 250,000 to 350,000 clones, approximately 86% seen once; the top ten hold about 0.96%. This clonotype was sampled from a young man in good health and CMV-seronegative. The chain recombines TRBV5-4 with TRBJ1-1; D not resolved. Sequencing was carried out using PBMCs. CDR3 sequence reads: CASSLAPELNTEAFF. CDR3 coding DNA: TGTGCCAGCAGCTTGGCCCCGGAGTTAAACACTGAAGCTTTCTTT.